The following is a T cell receptor beta chain sequence with its context. Antigen unknown. Data came from immunoSEQ multiplex PCR; TCRdb stores just in-frame clones and leaves some out. The sample holds about 86,000 clones, 88% seen once. This entry is derived from a study of graft-versus-host responses after intestinal transplantation. Overall study results and limits: Some GvH clones appeared in ileal mucosa or blood before recipient bone marrow.

This receptor was obtained from a human donor who was the organ donor for an intestinal transplant. Material: unstimulated CD4+ T cells sorted from spleen or lymph node cells, obtained before transplant.

The CDR3 DNA reads as TGTGCCAGCAGGTCAACGGGGAACACTGAAGCTTTCTTT. Protein: CASRSTGNTEAFF. The chain couples TRBV7-9 to TRBJ1-1, with no clear D. V was trimmed by 6 bases and J by 1 base, leaving 9 bases between them. The germline V gene encodes CDR1 SEHNR and CDR2 FQNEAQ (reference sequence). The CDR3 extends over 13 amino acids.